The T cell receptor (beta chain) under discussion was sequenced for a study of human CD8 memory T cell subsets. UMI-labeled 5' RACE was used to make TCR beta libraries. Reprocessing the 5' RACE reads, TCRdb reports a single entry for every CDR3 protein and omits DNA. The sample shows around 9,800 distinct CDR3 sequences, and less than 20% sits with its ten largest clones. Overall study results and limits: Sequencing was confined to T cell receptor beta chains in the study. Diversity in stem-like memory and precursor exhausted T cells was similarly high, unlike effector memory cells.

As regards this clonotype: What it recognizes is unknown.

A negative magnetic separation step was used to enrich total CD8+ T cells. Per the germline V gene, CDR1 is MDHEN and CDR2 is SYDVKM. The CDR3 is 15 amino acids. This clonotype was sampled from a human donor in good health. The rearrangement joins TRBV28 to TRBJ2-3. The sequenced material came from CD8+ T cells from PBMCs. The chain's CDR3 is CASATVVSGADTQYF.